Listed here are 32 T cell receptor beta chains from one sample, sequenced in a study of monozygotic twins with inflammatory bowel disease. From the 5' RACE reads, TCRdb lists one entry per CDR3 protein and no DNA. The sample totals approximately 420,000 distinct CDR3 sequences. Sequenced sample: blood. The receptors derive from a human donor with ulcerative colitis or Crohn's disease, or a healthy co-twin of an affected twin (not recorded which).

This sequence joins TRBV6-2 or TRBV6-3 and TRBJ2-7; TCRdb indicates TRBD2, and absent DNA this call remains unverified. The CDR3 consists of 16 residues. Germline V gene data show CDR1 as MNHEY and CDR2 as SVGEGT. CDR3 in amino acids: CASTVGSERGAHEQYF.

The chain joins TRBV6-2 or TRBV6-3 to TRBJ2-7; TCRdb picks TRBD2, but there is no DNA to check that call. Germline CDR1 and CDR2: MNHEY and SVGEGT. The CDR3 sequence is 15 residues long. This chain's CDR3 is CASSYRPSGSHEQYF.

The rearrangement links TRBV18 to TRBJ1-2; TCRdb returns TRBD1, unconfirmable since there is no DNA. CDR1 and CDR2 (germline): KGHSH, LQKENI. The CDR3 runs 16 residues. The CDR3 sequence: CASSRQGAAPGYGYTF. The entire variable domain, with the rest obtained from reference TRBV18 and TRBJ1-2, is as follows: NAGVMQNPRHLVRRRGQEARLRCSPMKGHSHVYWYRQLPEEGLKFMVYLQKENIIDESGMPKERFSAEFPKEGPSILRIQQVVRGDSAAYFCASSRQGAAPGYGYTFGSGTRLTVV.

The J gene is TRBJ1-4, the V gene TRBV30. The germline V gene has CDR1 GTSNPN and CDR2 SVGIG (reference sequence). This CDR3 is built from 16 residues. The CDR3 is CASLLVGSITNEKLFF.

The CDR3 sequence: CASSAGLNAGNTIYF. The chain carries TRBV6-1 and TRBJ1-3. The CDR3 totals 15 residues. Germline assignment: CDR1 MNHNS and CDR2 SASEGT.

The V call is TRBV12-3 or TRBV12-4, the J call TRBJ2-1. The CDR3 has 13 amino acids. CDR3 residues: CASSLGIRHEQFF.

V is TRBV30 and J is TRBJ1-2; as DNA is missing, the TRBD1 call by TCRdb cannot be tested. The CDR3 spans 14 residues. Per germline, CDR1 GTSNPN and CDR2 SVGIG (reference sequence). The CDR3 sequence is CAWSRDRRNYGYTF.

This CDR3 reads CASSLQWLAGLQFF. This rearrangement joins TRBV7-8 to TRBJ2-1; TCRdb outputs TRBD2, but without DNA this stays unchecked. Looked up from germline, CDR1 is SGHVS and CDR2 is FQNEAQ. The CDR3 is made up of 14 amino acids.

This chain connects TRBV20-1 to TRBJ2-1; the TCRdb call, TRBD2, lacks DNA for checking. Germline loops: CDR1 DFQATT, CDR2 SNEGSKA (reference sequence). This CDR3 spans 15 amino acids. CDR3 sequence reads: CSARDLLARYNEQFF.

This chain uses TRBV6-2 or TRBV6-3 with TRBJ2-1; TCRdb returns TRBD2, unconfirmable since there is no DNA. This CDR3 spans 15 amino acids. The germline V gene encodes CDR1 MNHEY and CDR2 SVGEGT. CDR3 region: CASIWRLASGNEQFF.

This rearrangement joins TRBV28 to TRBJ2-3; the TCRdb D gene call, TRBD1, has no DNA to confirm it. The CDR3 loop spans 15 amino acids. CDR1 is MDHEN, CDR2 SYDVKM, per germline. CDR3 protein: CASSPTGGRSDTQYF.

V gene TRBV14 combines with J gene TRBJ2-2; TCRdb returns TRBD1, unconfirmable since there is no DNA. CDR1 SGHDN and CDR2 FVKESK come from the germline V gene. CDR3 length: 14 residues. CDR3 amino acids: CASSLQGVTGELFF.

The chain uses TRBV18 and TRBJ2-1; TCRdb lists TRBD1, though no DNA is available to test this call. Germline CDR1 reads KGHSH; CDR2 reads LQKENI. The CDR3 spans 17 residues. This CDR3 reads CASSPPYRGLGGYEQFF.

V gene TRBV5-5 combines with J gene TRBJ2-7; as DNA is missing, the TRBD1 call by TCRdb cannot be tested. Germline CDR1 and CDR2: SGHKS and YYEKEE (reference sequence). CDR3 length: 15 residues. The CDR3 region is CASSLNRENGYEQYF.

The rearrangement joins TRBV6-1 to TRBJ2-2; TCRdb indicates TRBD1, and absent DNA this call remains unverified. Germline CDR1 reads MNHNS; CDR2 reads SASEGT. CDR3 length equals 18 residues. The CDR3 sequence is CASRLGYGTATNTGELFF.

The chain carries TRBV12-3 or TRBV12-4 and TRBJ1-2. This CDR3 spans 14 amino acids. CDR3 protein: CASGLSGSNYGYTF.

The rearrangement links TRBV2 to TRBJ2-2; with no DNA, the TCRdb D assignment of TRBD2 cannot be verified. Looked up from germline, CDR1 is SNHLY and CDR2 is FYNNEI. The CDR3 runs 11 residues. CDR3 protein: CASTAVGELFF.

This rearrangement joins TRBV5-6 to TRBJ2-1; lacking DNA, the TRBD2 call made by TCRdb goes unchecked. The CDR3 length is 16 residues. Per germline, CDR1 SGHDT and CDR2 YYEEEE. The CDR3 reads CASSPRGSAGEDEQFF.

The chain couples TRBV4-1 to TRBJ1-1; TCRdb indicates TRBD1, and absent DNA this call remains unverified. Germline assignment: CDR1 MGHRA and CDR2 YSYEKL. This CDR3 has 14 residues. CDR3 region: CASSQGQGYTEAFF.

This chain joins TRBV9 and TRBJ2-6; TCRdb's D call, TRBD1, is unchecked because there is no DNA. The CDR3 is 18 amino acids. Germline V gives CDR1 SGDLS, CDR2 YYNGEE. The CDR3 here is CASSAGARGHSGANVLIF.

This chain links TRBV5-1 with TRBJ1-2; lacking DNA, the TRBD1 call made by TCRdb goes unchecked. Germline CDR1 SGHRS, CDR2 YFSETQ. The CDR3 sequence is 16 residues long. The CDR3 is CASSLSGTGGLGGYTF.

The J gene is TRBJ2-5, the V gene TRBV12-3 or TRBV12-4; the D call of TRBD1 rests on TCRdb alone, since no DNA is present to check it. CDR3 size: 15 residues. The CDR3 protein is CASRLTGKYQETQYF.

The chain uses TRBV4-1 and TRBJ1-1; without DNA, the TCRdb call of TRBD1 cannot be checked. The germline V gene has CDR1 MGHRA and CDR2 YSYEKL. The CDR3 is 16 amino acids. CDR3: CASSQVGTGVFTEAFF.

This sequence joins TRBV6-1 and TRBJ1-2. The CDR3 loop spans 16 amino acids. Germline lookup yields CDR1 MNHNS and CDR2 SASEGT. This chain's CDR3 is CASSTGRDAANYGYTF.

V gene TRBV4-1 combines with J gene TRBJ1-1. This CDR3 spans 14 amino acids. CDR1 is MGHRA, CDR2 YSYEKL, per germline. The CDR3: CASSQFLSGTEAFF.

The chain employs TRBV7-2 and TRBJ2-7. CDR1 and CDR2 from the germline V gene are SGHTA and FQGNSA. The CDR3 spans 13 residues. The CDR3 protein is CASTFLGFREQYF.

The chain joins TRBV19 to TRBJ2-2; TCRdb selects TRBD1, and the lack of DNA leaves this call unchecked. CDR1 is LNHDA, CDR2 SQIVND, per germline (reference sequence). CDR3 length: 13 residues. CDR3 sequence reads: CASSIRTGRELFF.

The V call is TRBV9, the J call TRBJ2-1; checking the TCRdb D call of TRBD1 is not possible without DNA. Germline V gene sequence: CDR1 SGDLS, CDR2 YYNGEE. The CDR3 extends over 17 amino acids. CDR3 region: CASSASPGTSAYNEQFF.

The chain joins TRBV15 to TRBJ2-7; as DNA is missing, the TRBD1 call by TCRdb cannot be tested. The CDR3 is made up of 14 amino acids. Germline V gene data show CDR1 as LNHNV and CDR2 as YYDKDF (reference sequence). Here the CDR3 reads CATSRIPLGYEQYF.

The chain carries TRBV27 and TRBJ1-3. The CDR3 totals 20 residues. CDR1 is MNHEY, CDR2 SMNVEV, per germline (reference sequence). CDR3 sequence: CASRPAGLITGPNSGNTIYF.

The chain links TRBV19 to TRBJ2-7; TCRdb selects TRBD2, and the lack of DNA leaves this call unchecked. The CDR3 runs 15 residues. CDR1 LNHDA and CDR2 SQIVND come from the germline V gene (reference sequence). The CDR3 loop is CASSILTGTNYEQYF.

The genes are TRBV10-3 and TRBJ1-2. CDR1 is ENHRY and CDR2 is SYGVKD in the germline V gene. The CDR3 runs to 12 residues. The CDR3 loop is CAITSENYGYTF.